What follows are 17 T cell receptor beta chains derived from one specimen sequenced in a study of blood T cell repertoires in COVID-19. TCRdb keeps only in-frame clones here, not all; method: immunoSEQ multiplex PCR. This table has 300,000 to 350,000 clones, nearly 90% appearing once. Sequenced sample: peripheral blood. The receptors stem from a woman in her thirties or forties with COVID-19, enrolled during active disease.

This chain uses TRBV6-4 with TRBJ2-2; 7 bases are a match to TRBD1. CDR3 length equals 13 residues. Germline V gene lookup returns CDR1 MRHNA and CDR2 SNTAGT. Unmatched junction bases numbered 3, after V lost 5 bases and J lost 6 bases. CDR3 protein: CASSRTGPGELFF. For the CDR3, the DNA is TGTGCCAGCAGTCGGACAGGCCCCGGGGAGCTGTTTTTT.

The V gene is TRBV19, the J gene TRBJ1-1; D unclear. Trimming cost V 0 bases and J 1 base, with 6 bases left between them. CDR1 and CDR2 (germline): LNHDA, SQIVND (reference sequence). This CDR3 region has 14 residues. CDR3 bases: TGTGCCAGTAGTATAGATTCCAGGAACACTGAAGCTTTCTTT. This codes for CASSIDSRNTEAFF.

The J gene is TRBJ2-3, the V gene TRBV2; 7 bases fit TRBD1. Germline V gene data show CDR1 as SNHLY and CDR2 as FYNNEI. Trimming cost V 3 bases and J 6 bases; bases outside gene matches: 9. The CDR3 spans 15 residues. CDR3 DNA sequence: TGTGCCAGCAGTGATTTCCTACAGGGGTTGGATACGCAGTATTTT. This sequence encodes CASSDFLQGLDTQYF.

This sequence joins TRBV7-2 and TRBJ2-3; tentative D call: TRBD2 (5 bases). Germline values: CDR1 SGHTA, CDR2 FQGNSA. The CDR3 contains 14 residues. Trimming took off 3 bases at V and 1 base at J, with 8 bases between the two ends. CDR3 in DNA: TGTGCCAGCAGCTTGATGGGAGGCACAGATACGCAGTATTTT. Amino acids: CASSLMGGTDTQYF.

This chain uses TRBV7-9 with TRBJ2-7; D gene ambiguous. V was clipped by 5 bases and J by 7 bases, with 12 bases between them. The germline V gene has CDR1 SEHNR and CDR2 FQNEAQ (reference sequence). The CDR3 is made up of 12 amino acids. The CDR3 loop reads CASSPASVEQYF. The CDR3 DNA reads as TGTGCCAGCAGCCCGGCCAGCGTGGAGCAGTACTTC. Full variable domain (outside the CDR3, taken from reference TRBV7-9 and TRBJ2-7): DTGVSQNPRHKITKRGQNVTFRCDPISEHNRLYWYRQTLGQGPEFLTYFQNEAQLEKSRLLSDRFSAERPKGSFSTLEIQRTEQGDSAMYLCASSPASVEQYFGPGTRLTVT.

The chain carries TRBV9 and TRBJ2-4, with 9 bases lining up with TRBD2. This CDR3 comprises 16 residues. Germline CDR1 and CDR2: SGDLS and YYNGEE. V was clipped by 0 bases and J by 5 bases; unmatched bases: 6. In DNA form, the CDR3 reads TGTGCCAGCAGCGTAGGGGGTAGCGGGGGACAAAACATTCAGTACTTC. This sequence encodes CASSVGGSGGQNIQYF.

The CDR3 reads CASSPTGSENTIYF. Written as DNA, the CDR3 is TGTGCCAGCTCACCGACAGGGAGCGAGAACACCATATATTTT. The chain is built from TRBV18 and TRBJ1-3, with 7 positions matching TRBD1. CDR3 length: 14 amino acids. Germline CDR1 and CDR2: KGHSH and LQKENI. The V segment lost 3 bases and the J segment 7 bases; nucleotides outside the gene matches: 6.

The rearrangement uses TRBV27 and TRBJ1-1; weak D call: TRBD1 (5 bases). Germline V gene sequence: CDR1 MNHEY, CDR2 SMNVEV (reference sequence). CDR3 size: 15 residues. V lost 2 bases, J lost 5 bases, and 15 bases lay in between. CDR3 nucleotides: TGTGCCAGCAGTTTAATAGGGCAGGGTCGAACTGAAGCTTTCTTT. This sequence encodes CASSLIGQGRTEAFF.

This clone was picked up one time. In nucleotides, the CDR3 is TGTGCCAGTAGTATTGGCTTATCGAGCGGGAGCACCGGGGAGCTGTTTTTT. Residues: CASSIGLSSGSTGELFF. The chain employs TRBV19 and TRBJ2-2, with TRBD2 matching 8 bases. Germline CDR1 LNHDA, CDR2 SQIVND (reference sequence). V lost 3 bases to trimming and J lost 4 bases; unmatched junction nucleotides: 10. The CDR3 is 17 residues long.

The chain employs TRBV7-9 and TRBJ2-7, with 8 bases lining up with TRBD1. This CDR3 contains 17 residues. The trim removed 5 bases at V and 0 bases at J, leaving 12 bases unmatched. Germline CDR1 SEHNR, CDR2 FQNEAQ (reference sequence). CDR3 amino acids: CASSIMNRDRRSYEQYF. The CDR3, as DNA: TGTGCCAGCAGCATAATGAACCGGGACAGGCGCTCCTACGAGCAGTACTTC.

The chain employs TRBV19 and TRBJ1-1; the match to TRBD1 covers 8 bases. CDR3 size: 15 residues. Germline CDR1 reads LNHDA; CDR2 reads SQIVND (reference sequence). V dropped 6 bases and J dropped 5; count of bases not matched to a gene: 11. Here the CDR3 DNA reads TGTGCCAGTAGCAGGGACAGGTATGGTGGGACTGAAGCTTTCTTT. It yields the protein CASSRDRYGGTEAFF.

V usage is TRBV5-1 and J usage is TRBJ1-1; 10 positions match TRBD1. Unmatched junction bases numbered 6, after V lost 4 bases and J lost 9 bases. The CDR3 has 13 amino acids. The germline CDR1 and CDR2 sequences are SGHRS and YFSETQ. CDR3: CASSMDDRGQAFF. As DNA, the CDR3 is TGCGCCAGCAGCATGGATGACAGGGGGCAAGCTTTCTTT.

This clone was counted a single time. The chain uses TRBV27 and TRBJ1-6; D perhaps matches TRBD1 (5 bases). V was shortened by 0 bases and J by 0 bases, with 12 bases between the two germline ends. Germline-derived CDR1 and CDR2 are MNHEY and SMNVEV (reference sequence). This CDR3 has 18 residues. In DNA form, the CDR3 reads TGTGCCAGCAGTTTATCTCAGGGTCGAGGCTCCTATAATTCACCCCTCCACTTT. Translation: CASSLSQGRGSYNSPLHF.

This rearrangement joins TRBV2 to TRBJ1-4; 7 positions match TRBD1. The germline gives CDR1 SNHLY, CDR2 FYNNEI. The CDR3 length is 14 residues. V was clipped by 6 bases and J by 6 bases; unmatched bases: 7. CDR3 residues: CASSPQGRHEKLFF. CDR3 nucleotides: TGTGCCAGCAGCCCACAGGGGAGGCATGAAAAACTGTTTTTT. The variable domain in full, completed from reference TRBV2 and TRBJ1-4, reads EPEVTQTPSHQVTQMGQEVILRCVPISNHLYFYWYRQILGQKVEFLVSFYNNEISEKSEIFDDQFSVERPDGSNFTLKIRSTKLEDSAMYFCASSPQGRHEKLFFGSGTQLSVL.

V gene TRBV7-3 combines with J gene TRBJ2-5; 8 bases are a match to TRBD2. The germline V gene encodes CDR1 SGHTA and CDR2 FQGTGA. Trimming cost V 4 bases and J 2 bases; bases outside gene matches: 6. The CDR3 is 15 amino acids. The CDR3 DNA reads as TGTGCCAGCAGCTACTCGGGGGGGCGTCAAGAGACCCAGTACTTC. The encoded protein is CASSYSGGRQETQYF.

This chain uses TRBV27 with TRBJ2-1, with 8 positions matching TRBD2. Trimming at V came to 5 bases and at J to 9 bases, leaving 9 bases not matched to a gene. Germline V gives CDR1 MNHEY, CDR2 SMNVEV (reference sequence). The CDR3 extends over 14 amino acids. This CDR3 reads CASSDGLALGEQFF. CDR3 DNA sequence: TGTGCCAGCAGTGATGGACTAGCTCTTGGTGAGCAGTTCTTC.

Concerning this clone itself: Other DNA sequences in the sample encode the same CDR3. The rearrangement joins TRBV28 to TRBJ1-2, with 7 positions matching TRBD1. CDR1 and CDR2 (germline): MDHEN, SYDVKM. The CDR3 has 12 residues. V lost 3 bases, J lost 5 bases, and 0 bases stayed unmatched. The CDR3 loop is CASSLTGYGYTF. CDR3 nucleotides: TGTGCCAGCAGTTTGACAGGGTATGGCTACACCTTC.